This TCR beta chain was identified in a study of PD-1 blockade in classical Hodgkin lymphoma. The study, taken as a whole, reports: A significant rise in TCR diversity was seen by C4D1 for CD4+ cells but not for CD8+ cells.

Exposure to brentuximab vedotin varied, and each patient had relapsed following autologous stem cell transplantation. About this clone: As yet, its antigen is unknown.

Here immunoSEQ multiplex PCR was the method, and the copy in TCRdb shows in-frame clones only, minus some. The sample shows approximately 14,000 clones, roughly 84% of them seen only once. The CDR3 length is 15 residues. Between the trimmed V and J ends, which lost 7 bases and 4 bases, there was a span of 18 bases. Germline V gene sequence: CDR1 LNHDA, CDR2 SQIVND (reference sequence). This material consisted of peripheral blood mononuclear cells (PBMCs), taken at baseline. This chain connects TRBV19 to TRBJ2-3; D possibly uses TRBD1 or TRBD2 (6 bases each). This sequence originates from a human donor with classical Hodgkin lymphoma. The CDR3 sequence: CASTKTGAPPDTQYF. The CDR3 region has the DNA TGTGCCAGTACCAAAACGGGGGCGCCCCCAGATACGCAGTATTTT.